These T cell receptor beta chains were read from a single sample in a study of T cell responses to AZD1222 COVID-19 vaccine. Some clones are missing from TCRdb's copy, which holds only in-frame ones; the method was immunoSEQ multiplex PCR. The sample has about 120,000 clones; around 93% are singletons. The sequenced sample was peripheral blood, obtained on day 0 of AZD1222 vaccination. The receptors were gathered from an adult in good health. Each CDR3 is given with its conserved first and last residue. D genes are given only for firm matches. Some rows have no size entry. The others give once, few or many, or a class for an expanded clone.

>TRBD1|-|TRBV7-8|TRBJ1-2
TGTGCCAGCAGCTTAGCGGACAGGGGGTACACCTTC
CASSLADRGYTF
>-|-|TRBV12-3/TRBV12-4|TRBJ1-4
TGTGCCAGCAGTTTTAAGGGTGTTGAAAAACTGTTTTTT
CASSFKGVEKLFF
>-|-|TRBV7-8|TRBJ1-2
TGTGCCAGCGAGGAGGGCTTGGGCTATGGCTACACCTTC
CASEEGLGYGYTF
>-|-|TRBV6-5|TRBJ2-7
TGTGCCCTCGCAGGGGATACCTACGAGCAGTACTTC
CALAGDTYEQYF
>TRBD1|once|TRBV4-3|TRBJ1-5
TGCGCCAGCAGCCAAGAGAGCGGACAGGGGAATCAGCCCCAGCATTTT
CASSQESGQGNQPQHF
>TRBD1|-|TRBV29-1|TRBJ2-1
TGCAGCGTTGGGGGGACAGGGTTAGGCGAGCAGTTCTTC
CSVGGTGLGEQFF
>-|once|TRBV18|TRBJ1-5
TGTGCCAGCTCACCTGGGAGTAGCAATCAGCCCCAGCATTTT
CASSPGSSNQPQHF
>-|-|TRBV28|TRBJ1-1
TGTGCCAGCAGTTTCAGGGCTTGGATGAACACTGAAGCTTTCTTT
CASSFRAWMNTEAFF
>-|-|TRBV4-1|TRBJ1-2
TGCGCCAGCAGCCAAGATACAAAGGGTAACTATGGCTACACCTTC
CASSQDTKGNYGYTF
>-|-|TRBV4-3|TRBJ1-4
TGCGCCAGCAGCCTACAGGGAGGCGGTGAAAAACTGTTTTTT
CASSLQGGGEKLFF
>-|-|TRBV7-9|TRBJ1-6
TGTGCCAGCAGCTTAGCCTCGGCAGAGAATTCACCCCTCCACTTT
CASSLASAENSPLHF
>-|-|TRBV28|TRBJ2-5
TGTGCCAGCAGTTACCCGGGAATGCGCGAGACCCAGTACTTC
CASSYPGMRETQYF